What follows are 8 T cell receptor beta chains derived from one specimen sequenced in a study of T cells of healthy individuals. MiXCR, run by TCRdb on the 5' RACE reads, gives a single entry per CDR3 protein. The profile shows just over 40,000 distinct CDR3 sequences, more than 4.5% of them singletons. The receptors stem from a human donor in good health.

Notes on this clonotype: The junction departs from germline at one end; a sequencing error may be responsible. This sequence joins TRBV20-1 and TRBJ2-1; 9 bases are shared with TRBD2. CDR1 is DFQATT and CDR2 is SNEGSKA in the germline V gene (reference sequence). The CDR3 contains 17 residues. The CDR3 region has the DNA TGCGGTGCTAGGGGACAAATAGCGGGAGTTGCCTACAATGAGCAGTTCTTC. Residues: CGARGQIAGVAYNEQFF.

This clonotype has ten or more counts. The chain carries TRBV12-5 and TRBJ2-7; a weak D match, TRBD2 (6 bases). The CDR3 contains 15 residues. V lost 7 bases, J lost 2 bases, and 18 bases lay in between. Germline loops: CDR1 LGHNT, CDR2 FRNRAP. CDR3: CASAINWPGAYEQYF. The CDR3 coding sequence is TGTGCTAGTGCCATCAACTGGCCGGGGGCCTACGAGCAGTACTTC.

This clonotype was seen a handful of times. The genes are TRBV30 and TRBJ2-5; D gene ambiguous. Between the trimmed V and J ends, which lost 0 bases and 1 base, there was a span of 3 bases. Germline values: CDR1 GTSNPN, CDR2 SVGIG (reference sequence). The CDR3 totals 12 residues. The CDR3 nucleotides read TGTGCCTGGAGTGTGCTCCAAGAGACCCAGTACTTC. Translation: CAWSVLQETQYF.

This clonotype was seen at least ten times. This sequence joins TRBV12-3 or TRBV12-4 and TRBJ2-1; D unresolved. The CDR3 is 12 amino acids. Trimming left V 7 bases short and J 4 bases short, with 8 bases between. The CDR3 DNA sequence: TGTGCCAGCAACGAGCGATACAATGAGCAGTTCTTC. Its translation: CASNERYNEQFF.

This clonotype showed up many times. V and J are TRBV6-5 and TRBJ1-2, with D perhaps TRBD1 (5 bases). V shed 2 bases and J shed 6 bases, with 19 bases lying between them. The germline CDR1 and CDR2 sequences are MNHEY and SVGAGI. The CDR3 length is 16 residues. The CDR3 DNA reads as TGTGCCAGCAGTTACGACGGGGCAGGGTCTACACATGGCTACACCTTC. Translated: CASSYDGAGSTHGYTF.

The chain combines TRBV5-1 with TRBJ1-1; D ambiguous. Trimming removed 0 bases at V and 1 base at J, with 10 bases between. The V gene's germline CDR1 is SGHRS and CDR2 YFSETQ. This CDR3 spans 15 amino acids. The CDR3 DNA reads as TGCGCCAGCAGCTTGGTAGGTACCCAGAACACTGAAGCTTTCTTT. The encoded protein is CASSLVGTQNTEAFF.

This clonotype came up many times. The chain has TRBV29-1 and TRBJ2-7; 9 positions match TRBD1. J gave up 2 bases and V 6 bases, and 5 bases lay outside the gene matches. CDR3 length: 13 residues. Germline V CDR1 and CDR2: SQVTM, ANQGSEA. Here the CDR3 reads CSVWTGDTYEQYF. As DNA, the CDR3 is TGCAGCGTCTGGACAGGGGATACCTACGAGCAGTACTTC.

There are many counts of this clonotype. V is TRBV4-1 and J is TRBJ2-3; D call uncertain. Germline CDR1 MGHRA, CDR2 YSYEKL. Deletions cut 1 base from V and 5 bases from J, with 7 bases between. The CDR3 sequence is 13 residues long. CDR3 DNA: TGCGCCAGCAGCCAAGGACCGGTAGATACGCAGTATTTT. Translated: CASSQGPVDTQYF.